These 32 T cell receptor beta chains were all obtained from the same sample, sequenced in a study of T-cell memory formation after mild COVID-19. TCRdb ran MiXCR on the 5' RACE reads and lists one entry per CDR3 protein. The sample contains tens of thousands of distinct CDR3 sequences, around 7.7% of which appear only once. Sequencing was carried out using PBMCs or a T cell subset sorted from them (not recorded which). These receptors all come from a young man who had mild COVID-19 (a few samples of this study predate the infection). Cell type and time point are not known.

This clonotype was recorded many times. This chain uses TRBV20-1 with TRBJ2-1; 11 bases are a match to TRBD2. The CDR3 runs 14 residues. Losses at the gene ends were 6 bases for V and 7 bases for J; bases not matched to a gene: 8. CDR1 is DFQATT, CDR2 SNEGSKA, per germline (reference sequence). The CDR3 coding sequence is TGCAGTGCCCCGACTAGCGGGGTACGTAATGAGCAGTTCTTC. This codes for CSAPTSGVRNEQFF.

In its sample, this clonotype was seen many times. The chain combines TRBV5-4 with TRBJ1-1, with TRBD1 as a possible D gene (5 bases). Trimming stripped 7 bases from V and 3 bases from J, with 16 bases between. Germline lookup yields CDR1 SGHNT and CDR2 YYREEE (reference sequence). This CDR3 is 14 amino acids long. CDR3 region: CASGRRDRDTEAFF. Here the CDR3 DNA reads TGTGCCAGCGGTCGCAGGGACCGGGACACTGAAGCTTTCTTT.

This clonotype ranks as medium-sized. This chain connects TRBV12-3 or TRBV12-4 to TRBJ2-5, with D hard to call. The CDR3 sequence is 13 residues long. Trimming left V 3 bases short and J 3 bases short, with 8 bases between. CDR3 bases: TGTGCCAGCAGTTTGTCAGAGAAAGAGACCCAGTACTTC. Residues: CASSLSEKETQYF.

This clonotype was recorded at least ten times. The V call is TRBV20-1, the J call TRBJ1-6, with TRBD1 matching 10 bases. The V gene end was trimmed by 3 bases and the J gene end by 7 bases; junction bases not matched to a gene: 6. The CDR3 is made up of 15 amino acids. In germline, CDR1 is DFQATT, CDR2 SNEGSKA (reference sequence). CDR3 bases: TGCAGTGCTAGGACAGGGGGCAGCGGGAATTCACCCCTCCACTTT. It yields the protein CSARTGGSGNSPLHF.

This clonotype was counted at least ten times. The J gene is TRBJ2-1, the V gene TRBV18; D remains unclear. Germline lookup yields CDR1 KGHSH and CDR2 LQKENI. The CDR3 covers 14 residues. The V gene lost 4 bases and the J gene lost 4 bases, with 11 bases spanning the gap. The CDR3 DNA reads TGTGCCAGCTCACTGGATCGATCGTACAATGAGCAGTTCTTC. This encodes CASSLDRSYNEQFF.

The chain is built from TRBV7-2 and TRBJ1-4, with D possibly TRBD1 on 6 matching bases. Germline V gives CDR1 SGHTA, CDR2 FQGNSA. Trimming cost V 5 bases and J 13 bases, with 23 bases left between them. The CDR3 runs 15 residues. The CDR3, as DNA: TGTGCCAGCAGCCCGCCGACAGGACCAGCCGAGGGACTGTTTTTT. Residues: CASSPPTGPAEGLFF.

This chain joins TRBV6-1 and TRBJ1-5; unclear D gene. This CDR3 spans 20 amino acids. Germline assignment: CDR1 MNHNS and CDR2 SASEGT. V lost 8 bases, J lost 2 bases, and 31 bases lay in between. This CDR3 is CASRSMVEPDGIYGNQPQHF. The DNA of the CDR3 is TGTGCCAGCCGATCCATGGTGGAGCCGGACGGCATATATGGCAATCAGCCCCAGCATTTT.

This clonotype came up many times. J is TRBJ2-3 and V is TRBV7-3; maybe TRBD1 (6 bases). V was trimmed by 4 bases and J by 0 bases, leaving 14 bases between them. The germline V gene has CDR1 SGHTA and CDR2 FQGTGA. The CDR3 is 16 residues long. DNA for the CDR3: TGTGCCAGCAGCTCCGGGACATCGTCGAGCACAGATACGCAGTATTTT. As protein: CASSSGTSSSTDTQYF.

This clonotype was recorded at least ten times. This chain links TRBV7-2 with TRBJ1-2, with D unclear. The CDR3 sequence is 14 residues long. The V gene's germline CDR1 is SGHTA and CDR2 FQGNSA. The ends were cut back, 1 base at V and 3 bases at J, with 9 bases in the middle. The CDR3 here is CASSLVTLDYGYTF. Here the CDR3 DNA reads TGTGCCAGCAGCTTAGTCACCTTAGACTATGGCTACACCTTC.

CDR3 sequence reads: CASRKGDTGELFF. The CDR3 nucleotides read TGTGCCAGCAGAAAGGGAGACACCGGGGAGCTGTTTTTT. This chain links TRBV7-2 with TRBJ2-2; tentative D call: TRBD2 (5 bases). Germline V gene lookup returns CDR1 SGHTA and CDR2 FQGNSA. V shed 6 bases and J shed 3 bases, with 8 bases lying between them. The CDR3 totals 13 residues.

In the case of this clonotype: This may be a read error: a much more frequent sequence differs by one nucleotide. The chain has TRBV7-6 and TRBJ2-5; TRBD2 matches 9 bases. V lost 2 bases and J lost 8; bases outside the gene matches: 12. From germline, CDR1 is SGHVS and CDR2 FNYEAQ. The length of the CDR3 is 16 residues. The DNA for the CDR3 is TGTGCCAGCAGCTTACCAGGACTAGCGAGGGGAGATACCCAGTACTTC. Its translation is CASSLPGLARGDTQYF.

This clonotype occurred many times. CDR3 region: CASSLEAGFVSYEQYV. In nucleotides, the CDR3 is TGTGCCAGCAGCTTGGAGGCTGGCTTCGTAAGCTACGAGCAGTACGTC. The rearrangement links TRBV5-5 to TRBJ2-7; no clear D. Germline values: CDR1 SGHKS, CDR2 YYEKEE (reference sequence). Trimming shortened V by 0 bases and J by 3 bases, and 16 bases separated the two germline ends. The CDR3 is 16 amino acids.

The DNA for the CDR3 is TGTGCCAGCAGTGTATGGGGGCGAAACAATGAGCAGTTCTTC. Residues: CASSVWGRNNEQFF. The rearrangement uses TRBV2 and TRBJ2-1, with D possibly being TRBD1 (6 bases). The ends were cut back, 4 bases at V and 5 bases at J, with 12 bases in the middle. Germline CDR1 SNHLY, CDR2 FYNNEI. The CDR3 is made up of 14 amino acids.

This clonotype came up many times. This chain uses TRBV12-3 or TRBV12-4 with TRBJ1-1; D call uncertain. The CDR3 has 13 residues. Trimming shortened V by 5 bases and J by 4 bases, and 11 bases separated the two germline ends. In DNA form, the CDR3 reads TGTGCCAGCAGTCCCCTCGGGGTCACTGAAGCTTTCTTT. It translates to CASSPLGVTEAFF.

The gene calls are TRBV6-5 and TRBJ2-2, with no clear D. This CDR3 comprises 14 residues. CDR1 MNHEY and CDR2 SVGAGI come from the germline V gene. The V gene lost 2 bases and the J gene lost 8 bases, with 12 bases spanning the gap. In nucleotides, the CDR3 is TGTGCCAGCAGTTACACCGGGTTGGGTGGGGAGCTGTTTTTT. Protein: CASSYTGLGGELFF.

This clonotype occurred many times. This chain connects TRBV20-1 to TRBJ2-7; D not resolved. From germline, CDR1 is DFQATT and CDR2 SNEGSKA (reference sequence). V lost 1 base and J lost 2, with 12 bases in between. CDR3 length: 14 residues. CDR3 bases: TGCAGTGCTAGAGGTGAAGACCAGACCTACGAGCAGTACTTC. Its protein product is CSARGEDQTYEQYF.

The CDR3 protein is CASSTRDSQETQYF. CDR3 nucleotides: TGTGCCAGCAGCACACGGGACAGCCAAGAGACCCAGTACTTC. The chain employs TRBV4-2 and TRBJ2-5; 7 bases agree with TRBD1. V lost 5 bases to trimming and J lost 1 base; unmatched junction nucleotides: 4. Germline V gene sequence: CDR1 LGHNA, CDR2 YNFKEQ. The CDR3 consists of 14 residues.

The chain joins TRBV7-2 to TRBJ1-4; D might be TRBD1 (6 bases). The CDR3 covers 15 residues. The germline V gene has CDR1 SGHTA and CDR2 FQGNSA. With 3 bases removed from V and 8 bases from J, the gap between germline ends came to 16 bases. For the CDR3, the DNA is TGTGCCAGCAGCTTTAAGCCGGGACAAGAGGAAAAACTGTTTTTT. It yields the protein CASSFKPGQEEKLFF.

This clonotype has a count of ten or more. The chain has TRBV4-2 and TRBJ2-5, with unresolved D. This CDR3 comprises 13 residues. Trimming cost V 4 bases and J 5 bases, with 11 bases left between them. Germline V lookup: CDR1 LGHNA, CDR2 YNFKEQ. The CDR3 region has the DNA TGTGCCAGCAGCCCCGAGGCGAGGGAGACCCAGTACTTC. Its translation is CASSPEARETQYF.

This clonotype occurred many times. The CDR3 sequence: CASSSYGDTQYF. The CDR3 DNA follows: TGTGCCAGCAGCTCCTATGGGGATACGCAGTATTTT. The chain couples TRBV7-2 to TRBJ2-3; no firm D call. The CDR3 loop spans 12 amino acids. Per the germline V gene, CDR1 is SGHTA and CDR2 is FQGNSA. With 4 bases removed from V and 6 bases from J, the gap between germline ends came to 8 bases.

This clonotype was found many times. The chain carries TRBV15 and TRBJ2-1, with D possibly matching TRBD2 (6 bases). Germline lookup yields CDR1 LNHNV and CDR2 YYDKDF (reference sequence). The ends were cut back, 3 bases at V and 5 bases at J, with 11 bases in the middle. The CDR3 spans 14 residues. For the CDR3, the DNA is TGTGCCACCAGCAGGACGGACTACCACAATGAGCAGTTCTTC. This gives the protein CATSRTDYHNEQFF.

This clonotype was observed at least ten times. This sequence joins TRBV15 and TRBJ2-3; D call uncertain. The CDR3 runs 12 residues. The V gene lost 1 base and the J gene lost 7 bases, with 6 bases spanning the gap. In germline, CDR1 is LNHNV, CDR2 YYDKDF (reference sequence). The CDR3 DNA reads as TGTGCCACCAGCAGAGGAACTCATACGCAGTATTTT. It yields the protein CATSRGTHTQYF.

This clonotype was detected ten times or more. V is TRBV5-1 and J is TRBJ2-4, with D unresolved. Germline V CDR1 and CDR2: SGHRS, YFSETQ. Between the trimmed V and J ends, which lost 0 bases and 5 bases, there was a span of 6 bases. The CDR3 extends over 13 amino acids. The CDR3 region is CASSLGNENIQYF. CDR3 DNA: TGCGCCAGCAGCTTGGGGAATGAAAACATTCAGTACTTC.

The sample holds many counts of this clonotype. The genes are TRBV5-1 and TRBJ2-5; D is undetermined. CDR3 size: 15 residues. The germline V gene has CDR1 SGHRS and CDR2 YFSETQ. Trimming took 0 bases from V and 1 from J, leaving 10 bases between them. The CDR3 bases are TGCGCCAGCAGCTTGGCCGTTTTGACCCAAGAGACCCAGTACTTC. This translates into CASSLAVLTQETQYF. The variable domain in full, with the rest retrieved from reference TRBV5-1 and TRBJ2-5, is KAGVTQTPRYLIKTRGQQVTLSCSPISGHRSVSWYQQTPGQGLQFLFEYFSETQRNKGNFPGRFSGRQFSNSRSEMNVSTLELGDSALYLCASSLAVLTQETQYFGPGTRLLVL.

This clonotype was seen ten or more times. V usage is TRBV5-6 and J usage is TRBJ2-3, with D uncertain. From germline, CDR1 is SGHDT and CDR2 YYEEEE. The V and J ends lost 3 bases and 2 bases respectively, with 7 bases between them. The CDR3 is made up of 13 amino acids. The CDR3 DNA sequence: TGTGCCAGCAGCTCAACTCTCACAGATACGCAGTATTTT. Protein product: CASSSTLTDTQYF.

A remark on this clonotype: The junction shows a germline mismatch at one end, possibly a read error. The chain has TRBV6-5 and TRBJ2-2, with a weak D call TRBD1 (6 bases). This CDR3 has 17 residues. Germline assignment: CDR1 MNHEY and CDR2 SVGAGI. The CDR3 DNA reads as TGTGACAGCAGTCGTCGTCCGGGACACATGAACACCGGGGAGCTGTTTTTT. Translated, it gives CDSSRRPGHMNTGELFF.

The chain joins TRBV7-2 to TRBJ1-1; D is undetermined. The CDR3 length is 13 residues. V was pared by 4 bases and J by 3 bases, with 9 bases between. In germline, CDR1 is SGHTA, CDR2 FQGNSA. The DNA of the CDR3 is TGTGCCAGCAGCTCCGCAACCCACACTGAAGCTTTCTTT. This codes for CASSSATHTEAFF.

Only a few counts were recorded for this clonotype. The chain uses TRBV10-3 and TRBJ2-6; D call uncertain. Trimming cost V 3 bases and J 2 bases, with 8 bases left between them. The CDR3 has 15 residues. Germline loops: CDR1 ENHRY, CDR2 SYGVKD. CDR3 coding DNA: TGTGCCATCAGTGATAGTTTTACTGGGGCCAACGTCCTGACTTTC. It translates to CAISDSFTGANVLTF.

The sample holds many counts of this clonotype. This chain connects TRBV5-1 to TRBJ2-1; 10 positions match TRBD2. The germline CDR1 and CDR2 sequences are SGHRS and YFSETQ. V lost 5 bases, J lost 0 bases, and 5 bases stayed unmatched. The CDR3 has 16 amino acids. CDR3 region: CASSRGLAASYNEQFF. CDR3 nucleotide sequence: TGCGCCAGCAGTCGAGGACTAGCGGCCTCCTACAATGAGCAGTTCTTC.

This clonotype was recorded many times. The chain recombines TRBV4-1 with TRBJ2-7; TRBD2 is a possible D gene (5 bases). The germline CDR1 and CDR2 sequences are MGHRA and YSYEKL. Trimming cost V 4 bases and J 2 bases, with 12 bases left between them. The CDR3 covers 14 residues. The CDR3 sequence: CASSPQSSAYEQYF. In nucleotides, the CDR3 is TGCGCCAGCAGCCCCCAGAGTAGCGCCTACGAGCAGTACTTC.

This clonotype came up many times. The gene calls are TRBV7-2 and TRBJ1-2; D call uncertain. The germline V gene encodes CDR1 SGHTA and CDR2 FQGNSA. There are 15 residues in the CDR3. The V and J ends lost 5 bases and 6 bases respectively, with 19 bases between them. This chain's CDR3 is CASSPPWSRLNGYTF. DNA of the CDR3: TGTGCCAGCAGCCCACCGTGGAGTCGGTTGAATGGCTACACCTTC.

This clonotype was seen repeatedly, ten times or more. The chain links TRBV7-9 to TRBJ2-1; 14 positions match TRBD2. J lost 10 bases, V lost 5 bases, and 13 bases had no gene match. Germline V gene sequence: CDR1 SEHNR, CDR2 FQNEAQ (reference sequence). The CDR3 extends over 17 amino acids. The CDR3 DNA is TGTGCCAGCAGCCCGACTAGCGGGGGGGCCGGTTTCAAGGAGCAGTTCTTC. Protein product: CASSPTSGGAGFKEQFF.